Listed below are T cell receptor beta chains from one sample, sequenced in a study of persistence of HIV-infected CD4 T cells. These receptors lack a known antigen. Clones were sequenced by immunoSEQ multiplex PCR, and TCRdb holds only the in-frame ones, with some missing. Here the sample spans around 40,000 clones, roughly nine tenths being singletons. The source material was CD4+ T cells sorted from PBMCs after roughly 18-hour stimulation, sampled from a patient who received antiretroviral therapy. Receptors were obtained from an adult man with HIV who was CMV-seropositive. The CDR3 runs from the conserved cysteine through the conserved F or W. The D gene is left open where the match is weak. Size tells how often a clone was seen (once, few, many) or the class of an expanded clone, and some rows leave it out.

abundance	d_gene	v_gene	j_gene	len	CDR3nt	CDR3aa
.	TRBD2	TRBV7-2	TRBJ2-3	18	TGTGCCAGCAGACCTCGGGCGGAGCGGGGGGGCCCCCCAGATACGCAGTATTTT	CASRPRAERGGPPDTQYF
.	TRBD2	TRBV6-5	TRBJ2-3	15	TGTGCCAGCAGCCCCGAGCGGGGGCGGGGAGATACGCAGTATTTT	CASSPERGRGDTQYF
once	.	TRBV18	TRBJ1-4	16	TGTGCCAGCTCACCGCGGACCGGGGCCAATAATGAAAAACTGTTTTTT	CASSPRTGANNEKLFF
.	.	TRBV7-6	TRBJ1-3	14	TGTGCCAGCACGAAGGGAGGAACTGGAAACACCATATATTTT	CASTKGGTGNTIYF
.	.	TRBV10-3	TRBJ2-7	13	TGTGCCATCAGTGAAGGGGTCTCTGGGGAGCAGTACTTC	CAISEGVSGEQYF
.	.	TRBV18	TRBJ2-2	18	TGTGCCAGCTCACAGAGCCCCCAGAGCCCGGCGAACACCGGGGAGCTGTTTTTT	CASSQSPQSPANTGELFF
.	.	TRBV4-2	TRBJ1-1	16	TGTGCCAGCAGCCAAGCTTCGGAGGGGTACGACACTGAAGCTTTCTTT	CASSQASEGYDTEAFF
once	TRBD1	TRBV27	TRBJ1-5	15	TGTGCCAGCAGCCTGGACAGGAGGGGCAATCAGCCCCAGCATTTT	CASSLDRRGNQPQHF
once	.	TRBV28	TRBJ1-5	16	TGTGCCAGCAGTTCACTTACACGGATAAGCAATCAGCCCCAGCATTTT	CASSSLTRISNQPQHF
.	TRBD2	TRBV6-6	TRBJ2-2	15	TGTGCCAGCAGTTACGGGACTACGAACACCGGGGAGCTGTTTTTT	CASSYGTTNTGELFF
.	.	TRBV11-2	TRBJ1-2	13	TGTGCCAGCAGCCCTTCTGCACTTTATGGCTACACCTTC	CASSPSALYGYTF
.	.	TRBV7-2	TRBJ2-1	13	TGTGCCAGCAGCTTAGAGAGCCGCAATGAGCAGTTCTTC	CASSLESRNEQFF
.	.	TRBV24-1	TRBJ1-1	11	TGTGCCACCAGTGATTTAACTGAAGCTTTCTTT	CATSDLTEAFF
.	.	TRBV7-8	TRBJ2-4	15	TGTGCCAGCAGCTTAGGGTCCGGGGCCAAAAACATTCAGTACTTC	CASSLGSGAKNIQYF
.	TRBD1	TRBV4-1	TRBJ2-1	14	TGCGCCAGCCGGGACAGGGTCTCTAGGGGTGAGCAGTTCTTC	CASRDRVSRGEQFF
.	TRBD1	TRBV18	TRBJ1-2	17	TGTGCCAGCTCCCGCGACAGGGAAGAATCTTTTAACTATGGCTACACCTTC	CASSRDREESFNYGYTF
once	.	TRBV27	TRBJ1-1	13	TGTGCCACGTGGTCCGGGCAGAACACTGAAGCTTTCTTT	CATWSGQNTEAFF
.	TRBD2	TRBV28	TRBJ2-3	14	TGTGCCAGCGGACTAGCGGGGGGGCAAGATACGCAGTATTTT	CASGLAGGQDTQYF
.	.	TRBV29-1	TRBJ1-1	13	TGCAGCGGGTTAGAGTACATGAACACTGAAGCTTTCTTT	CSGLEYMNTEAFF
.	.	TRBV27	TRBJ1-6	15	TGTGCCAGCAGTTTTGGATTTGAGGCTAATTCACCCCTCCACTTT	CASSFGFEANSPLHF
.	.	TRBV24-1	TRBJ2-1	16	TGTGCCACCAGTGATCCTCCCGGGGCGGGCTCCGATGAGCAGTTCTTC	CATSDPPGAGSDEQFF
once	.	TRBV28	TRBJ1-1	14	TGTGCCAGCAGTTTCGGGAGGCGGAACACTGAAGCTTTCTTT	CASSFGRRNTEAFF
.	.	TRBV5-6	TRBJ1-6	19	TGTGCCAGCAGCTACCGACGGGGAGAAGGGAGCTCCTATAATTCACCCCTCCACTTT	CASSYRRGEGSSYNSPLHF
.	TRBD1	TRBV19	TRBJ2-7	14	TGTGCCAGTAGGCAGACAGGGGTAACCTACGAGCAGTACTTC	CASRQTGVTYEQYF
.	.	TRBV12-3/TRBV12-4	TRBJ1-2	13	TGTGCCAGCAGTTTAGCGTCGGGCTATGGCTACACCTTC	CASSLASGYGYTF
.	.	TRBV3-1/TRBV3-2	TRBJ2-1	15	TGTGCCAGCAGCCAGGGAAGGGGTCCTTCAAATGAGCAGTTCTTC	CASSQGRGPSNEQFF
.	.	TRBV5-1	TRBJ2-3	15	TGCGCCAGCAGCTTGGCTGGACTCCCGCCTGATACGCAGTATTTT	CASSLAGLPPDTQYF
.	TRBD1	TRBV28	TRBJ1-3	15	TGTGCCAGCTCTTGGACAGGGAGAAGAGGAAACACCATATATTTT	CASSWTGRRGNTIYF
.	.	TRBV24-1	TRBJ2-1	16	TGTGCCACCAGTGACCCGGTGAGGGTCGCCTACAATGAGCAGTTCTTC	CATSDPVRVAYNEQFF
.	.	TRBV14	TRBJ2-7	14	TGTGCCAGCAGCCCCGAAGGACAGAACCACGAGCAGTACTTC	CASSPEGQNHEQYF
once	.	TRBV9	TRBJ1-4	15	TGTGCCAGCAGCGTACGGCCGGCAACTAATGAAAAACTGTTTTTT	CASSVRPATNEKLFF
.	.	TRBV7-9	TRBJ2-3	15	TGTGCCAGCAGTCTCAGGGTTGGGGGCACAGATACGCAGTATTTT	CASSLRVGGTDTQYF
few	.	TRBV27	TRBJ1-1	16	TGTGCCAGCAGTTTAGGACTCGACAGAATTTACACTGAAGCTTTCTTT	CASSLGLDRIYTEAFF
.	.	TRBV4-2	TRBJ1-5	15	TGTGCCAGCAGCCGCGGGGGAAGGAGCAATCAGCCCCAGCATTTT	CASSRGGRSNQPQHF
.	TRBD1	TRBV27	TRBJ1-5	17	TGTGCCAGCAGTTCTCTGGGGGGACAGGGGAGAAATCAGCCCCAGCATTTT	CASSSLGGQGRNQPQHF
.	.	TRBV2	TRBJ2-7	12	TGTGCCAGCAGTAGGGATTCCTACGAGCAGTACTTC	CASSRDSYEQYF
few	TRBD1	TRBV18	TRBJ1-2	15	TGTGCCAGCTCACCACCGACAGGGGGCTATTATGGCTACACCTTC	CASSPPTGGYYGYTF
.	.	TRBV7-9	TRBJ2-2	13	TGTGCCAGCAGCTTAGGGGTCCCCGGGGAGCTGTTTTTT	CASSLGVPGELFF
.	.	TRBV28	TRBJ2-7	15	TGTGCCAGCAGTTTATGGGGCAGTGCGACCCACGAGCAGTACTTC	CASSLWGSATHEQYF
few	TRBD1	TRBV19	TRBJ1-2	14	TGTGCCAGTACCCTGGGACAGGGGGCTTATGGCTACACCTTC	CASTLGQGAYGYTF
few	.	TRBV5-1	TRBJ2-7	12	TGCGCCAGCAGCTTGGTTGGGTACGAGCAGTACTTC	CASSLVGYEQYF
.	.	TRBV6-1	TRBJ1-4	12	TGTGCCAGCAGAAGAGGGGGTGAAAAACTGTTTTTT	CASRRGGEKLFF
.	.	TRBV7-9	TRBJ2-2	14	TGTGCCAGCGAAGGGCAGAGGAACACCGGGGAGCTGTTTTTT	CASEGQRNTGELFF
.	.	TRBV6-5	TRBJ1-2	16	TGTGCCAGCAGTTCCGGGCCTCTACGAGATGGGGATGGCTACACCTTC	CASSSGPLRDGDGYTF